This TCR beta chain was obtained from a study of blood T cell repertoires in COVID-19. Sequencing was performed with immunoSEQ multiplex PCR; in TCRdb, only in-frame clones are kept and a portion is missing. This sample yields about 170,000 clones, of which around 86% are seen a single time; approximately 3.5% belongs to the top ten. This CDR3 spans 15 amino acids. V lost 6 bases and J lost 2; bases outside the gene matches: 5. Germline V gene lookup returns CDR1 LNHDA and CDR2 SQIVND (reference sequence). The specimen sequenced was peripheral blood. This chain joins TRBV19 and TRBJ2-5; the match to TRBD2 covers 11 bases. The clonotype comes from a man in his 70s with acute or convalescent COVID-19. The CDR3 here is CASSPLAGVQETQYF. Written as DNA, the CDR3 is TGTGCCAGTAGCCCACTAGCGGGGGTTCAAGAGACCCAGTACTTC. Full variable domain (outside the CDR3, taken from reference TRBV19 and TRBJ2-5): DGGITQSPKYLFRKEGQNVTLSCEQNLNHDAMYWYRQDPGQGLRLIYYSQIVNDFQKGDIAEGYSVSREKKESFPLTVTSAQKNPTAFYLCASSPLAGVQETQYFGPGTRLLVL.